This entry lists 14 T cell receptor beta chains sequenced from one sample in a study of CD8 T cells in ankylosing spondylitis. TCRdb fed the 5' RACE reads into MiXCR, producing one record per CDR3 protein. The table includes roughly 200,000 distinct CDR3 sequences, 20% to 30% detected once. Sequenced sample: blood, either unsorted or a sorted T cell fraction (not recorded which). These receptors came from a male donor with ankylosing spondylitis or in good health (not recorded which).

This chain uses TRBV18 with TRBJ2-1; 8 bases fit TRBD2. CDR1 and CDR2 from the germline V gene are KGHSH and LQKENI. J was trimmed by 9 bases and V by 3 bases; bases with no gene match: 7. This CDR3 has 14 amino acids. CDR3 nucleotide sequence: TGTGCCAGCTCACCTCTCAGCGGGAGTGGTGAGCAGTTCTTC. Encoded protein: CASSPLSGSGEQFF.

Of note for this clonotype: The junction and the germline gene differ at one end; a read error may be behind it. V is TRBV20-1 and J is TRBJ1-1; D gene ambiguous. Germline V gene sequence: CDR1 DFQATT, CDR2 SNEGSKA (reference sequence). CDR3 length: 13 residues. CDR3 sequence: CSARATLGTEAFF. In nucleotides, the CDR3 is TGCAGTGCAAGAGCCACGCTAGGGACTGAAGCTTTCTTT.

The chain has TRBV5-1 and TRBJ2-7, with 11 bases aligning to TRBD2. This CDR3 comprises 15 residues. CDR1 SGHRS and CDR2 YFSETQ come from the germline V gene. V shed 5 bases and J 3 bases; nucleotides not matched to a gene: 7. The CDR3 loop is CASRFLAGGDYEQYF. DNA for the CDR3: TGCGCCAGCAGGTTTTTAGCGGGGGGGGACTACGAGCAGTACTTC.

This clonotype showed up many times. The rearrangement uses TRBV12-3 or TRBV12-4 and TRBJ2-5; either TRBD1 or TRBD2 may supply D (5 bases each). There are 15 residues in the CDR3. Deletions cut 5 bases from V and 0 bases from J, with 13 bases between. CDR3 sequence (DNA): TGTGCCAGCAGTGCCCACCCGGGGCACCAAGAGACCCAGTACTTC. It specifies CASSAHPGHQETQYF.

The chain has TRBV20-1 and TRBJ2-5; 7 bases fit TRBD1. Germline V lookup: CDR1 DFQATT, CDR2 SNEGSKA (reference sequence). There are 15 residues in the CDR3. With V trimmed by 5 bases and J by 2 bases, 11 bases remained unmatched. The CDR3 DNA is TGCAGTGCTCGAGTAAACACAGGGGCGCAAGAGACCCAGTACTTC. Translating gives CSARVNTGAQETQYF.

This clonotype was recorded at least ten times. The chain uses TRBV29-1 and TRBJ2-3, with a tentative D call TRBD2 (6 bases). Trimming pared 6 bases from V and 2 bases from J, leaving 12 bases between. This CDR3 has 13 amino acids. CDR1 SQVTM and CDR2 ANQGSEA come from the germline V gene. This CDR3 reads CSVGGTLTDTQYF. DNA of the CDR3: TGCAGCGTAGGCGGGACGCTCACAGATACGCAGTATTTT.

A note on this clonotype: Given a much more abundant clone one base away, this may be a read error. The chain uses TRBV20-1 and TRBJ2-1; 7 nucleotides match TRBD2. The V gene's germline CDR1 is DFQATT and CDR2 SNEGSKA (reference sequence). The CDR3 is 16 amino acids. This CDR3 is CSASARESWNYIEQFF. The CDR3 nucleotides read TGCAGTGCTAGCGCGCGGGAGAGTTGGAACTACATTGAGCAGTTCTTC.

The table lists this clonotype with many counts. The V call is TRBV11-1, the J call TRBJ2-1; D possibly matches TRBD1 or TRBD2 (6 bases each). CDR1 is SGHAT, CDR2 FQDESV, per germline (reference sequence). Trimming left V 3 bases short and J 5 bases short, with 17 bases between. The CDR3 contains 16 residues. As DNA, the CDR3 is TGTGCCAGCAGCTTGACCCGAGGGCGGGACAACAATGAGCAGTTCTTC. This codes for CASSLTRGRDNNEQFF.

This clonotype was found many times. The chain is built from TRBV28 and TRBJ2-5, with D perhaps TRBD1 (6 bases). The CDR3 has 14 residues. Germline V gene data show CDR1 as MDHEN and CDR2 as SYDVKM. V gave up 3 bases and J gave up 5 bases, with 13 bases separating them. The CDR3 region is CASSFPGARETQYF. The CDR3 DNA reads TGTGCCAGCAGTTTCCCAGGGGCGAGGGAGACCCAGTACTTC.

J is TRBJ2-7 and V is TRBV5-6, with 7 bases fitting TRBD2. Germline CDR1 reads SGHDT; CDR2 reads YYEEEE. This CDR3 region has 15 residues. V lost 0 bases and J lost 4; bases outside the gene matches: 7. For the CDR3, the DNA is TGTGCCAGCAGCTTGGGTGGGAGGGCCGTTTACGAGCAGTACTTC. Translation gives CASSLGGRAVYEQYF. Combining the CDR3 with reference TRBV5-6 and TRBJ2-7 gives the whole variable domain DAGVTQSPTHLIKTRGQQVTLRCSPKSGHDTVSWYQQALGQGPQFIFQYYEEEERQRGNFPDRFSGHQFPNYSSELNVNALLLGDSALYLCASSLGGRAVYEQYFGPGTRLTVT.

The chain uses TRBV20-1 and TRBJ2-5, with 8 bases fitting TRBD2. The CDR3 spans 14 residues. The J segment lost 0 bases and the V segment lost 4 bases, leaving 4 bases of the junction unmatched. Germline values: CDR1 DFQATT, CDR2 SNEGSKA (reference sequence). The CDR3 nucleotides read TGCAGTGCTACGGCTAGCGGGTACCAAGAGACCCAGTACTTC. This translates into CSATASGYQETQYF.

This clonotype has ten or more counts. This chain joins TRBV5-5 and TRBJ2-3; 7 positions agree with TRBD2. The junction had 6 bases not matched to a gene; V was cut back by 4 bases and J by 4 bases. The CDR3 is 14 residues long. Germline-derived CDR1 and CDR2 are SGHKS and YYEKEE (reference sequence). The CDR3 reads CASSPWEGPDTQYF. The CDR3 region has the DNA TGTGCCAGCAGCCCCTGGGAGGGGCCAGATACGCAGTATTTT.

This clonotype appeared a single time. J is TRBJ1-1 and V is TRBV7-9, with no clear D. Trimming left V 3 bases short and J 4 bases short, with 12 bases between. The length of the CDR3 is 14 residues. From germline, CDR1 is SEHNR and CDR2 FQNEAQ (reference sequence). The CDR3 sequence is CASSLGKPGTEAFF. The CDR3 region has the DNA TGTGCCAGCAGCTTGGGGAAACCGGGCACTGAAGCTTTCTTT.

The V call is TRBV20-1, the J call TRBJ2-7; 7 bases are shared with TRBD1. Germline lookup yields CDR1 DFQATT and CDR2 SNEGSKA (reference sequence). The junction had 10 bases not matched to a gene; V was cut back by 6 bases and J by 2 bases. The CDR3 extends over 14 amino acids. CDR3 nucleotides: TGCAGTGCCCTCCGTCTCGGACAGGCCTACGAGCAGTACTTC. Protein product: CSALRLGQAYEQYF.